This TCR beta chain was retrieved from a study of PD-1 blockade in mismatch repair-deficient tumors. Study context: Patients had 12 mismatch repair-deficient cancer types and were previously treated and progressing.

Germline V gives CDR1 SGHKS, CDR2 YYEKEE (reference sequence). The length of the CDR3 is 15 residues. V gave up 4 bases and J gave up 3 bases; unmatched junction bases: 8. Method: immunoSEQ multiplex PCR; TCRdb's copy keeps in-frame clones and lacks some. The data hold under 50,000 clones, with about 85% observed a single time. The TCR-sequenced patients were a few responders to pembrolizumab. The source material was peripheral blood, sampled 4 weeks after starting pembrolizumab. The sequence derives from an adult with mismatch repair-deficient cancer. The chain has TRBV5-5 and TRBJ2-3; the match to TRBD2 covers 7 bases. The CDR3 sequence: CASSPHGRETDTQYF. CDR3 DNA sequence: TGTGCCAGCAGCCCACACGGGCGGGAGACAGATACGCAGTATTTT.